The text below deals with one TCR beta chain. These data originate in a study of blood T cell repertoires in COVID-19. Study background: The United States, Italy and Spain were the sources of the acute and convalescent COVID-19 samples. From T cells, B-cell-depleted T cells, or PBMCs came the material, which was cDNA or gDNA.

The CDR3 runs to 15 residues. CDR1 and CDR2 from the germline V gene are SEHNR and FQNEAQ (reference sequence). V lost 4 bases, J lost 8 bases, and 15 bases lay in between. Per the original data handling: Nucleated cell number was recorded as an estimate derived from reference gene primer amplification. Data came from immunoSEQ multiplex PCR; TCRdb stores just in-frame clones and leaves some out. V, J and clone size were drawn from that table, and D and trimming were deduced from the DNA. Here the sample spans 100,000 or so clones, less than 90% being singletons. The specimen sequenced was peripheral blood. This sequence originates from a man aged 55 to 69 with acute or convalescent COVID-19. The chain employs TRBV7-9 and TRBJ1-6; TRBD1 is a possible D gene (5 bases). CDR3 coding DNA: TGTGCCAGCAGCTCGCTTCCTAGGGGCGATTCACCCCTCCACTTT. This translates into CASSSLPRGDSPLHF.